This TCR beta chain is drawn from a study of blood T cell repertoires in COVID-19. Trimming pared 1 base from V and 2 bases from J, leaving 20 bases between. The CDR3 has 18 amino acids. In germline, CDR1 is SEHNR, CDR2 FQNEAQ (reference sequence). Produced via immunoSEQ multiplex PCR; TCRdb's table is partial and in-frame only. The table shows 98,000 or so clones, with 87% occurring only once. What was sequenced was peripheral blood. The chain recombines TRBV7-9 with TRBJ2-5, with D tentatively TRBD1 (7 bases). The sequence derives from a man aged 50 to 60 with acute or convalescent COVID-19. The CDR3 bases are TGTGCCAGCAGCTTAGGTGTTGGAGGGGGCGAGAGGCAAGAGACCCAGTACTTC. Protein product: CASSLGVGGGERQETQYF.